The present TCR beta chain was sequenced within a study of T cell responses to AZD1222 COVID-19 vaccine. Sequencing used immunoSEQ multiplex PCR; TCRdb keeps in-frame clones, though not all of them. Of some 130,000 clones listed, 90% to 95% are singletons. From germline, CDR1 is MGHDK and CDR2 SYGVNS. The CDR3 length is 12 residues. Trimming pared 5 bases from V and 7 bases from J, leaving 11 bases between. The source material was peripheral blood, sampled on day 0 of AZD1222 vaccination. The chain employs TRBV25-1 and TRBJ1-1; D is undetermined. The origin of this receptor is an adult in good health. Here the CDR3 reads CASSQAGNEAFF. In nucleotides, the CDR3 is TGTGCCAGCAGTCAAGCAGGAAATGAAGCTTTCTTT.